These T cell receptor beta chains were read from a single sample in a study of vaccination effects on CD4 cells after COVID-19. What these receptors recognize is not known. This table comes from immunoSEQ multiplex PCR, and its TCRdb copy is limited to in-frame clones, with some not included. The repertoire has roughly 25,000 clones, 65% to 75% of them found once; the top ten carry 2.5% to 4%. The source was CD4+ T cells from PBMCs cultured with SARS-CoV-2 spike peptides, collected before COVID-19 vaccination. The origin of the receptors is a human donor who received a COVID-19 vaccine. CDR3s include the opening cysteine and the closing phenylalanine or tryptophan. The D gene is left open where the match is weak. Clone size appears in some rows only: once, few, many, or a class for an expanded clone.

size: .
J: TRBJ2-5
length: 13
V: TRBV7-2
D: .
CDR3: CASRYGIQETQYF
DNA: TGTGCCAGCAGATACGGTATCCAAGAGACCCAGTACTTC

size: .
J: TRBJ2-3
length: 16
V: TRBV5-1
D: TRBD2
CDR3: CASSPTSGGIADTQYF
DNA: TGCGCCAGCAGCCCTACTAGCGGGGGGATAGCAGATACGCAGTATTTT

size: .
J: TRBJ2-7
length: 12
V: TRBV30
D: .
CDR3: CAWSVLTVEQYF
DNA: TGTGCCTGGAGTGTTTTGACGGTCGAGCAGTACTTC

size: few
J: TRBJ1-3
length: 12
V: TRBV12-3/TRBV12-4
D: .
CDR3: CASGRLGDTIYF
DNA: TGTGCCAGCGGTCGCCTGGGGGACACCATATATTTT

size: .
J: TRBJ2-6
length: 14
V: TRBV9
D: .
CDR3: CASSAYSGANVLTF
DNA: TGTGCCAGCAGCGCGTACTCTGGGGCCAACGTCCTGACTTTC

size: few
J: TRBJ1-2
length: 16
V: TRBV2
D: .
CDR3: CASSEMVTGINYGYTF
DNA: TGTGCCAGCAGTGAAATGGTGACAGGAATTAACTATGGCTACACCTTC

size: few
J: TRBJ1-5
length: 14
V: TRBV6-1
D: .
CDR3: CASSEYAGGQPQHF
DNA: TGTGCCAGCAGTGAGTACGCGGGGGGCCAGCCCCAGCATTTT

size: .
J: TRBJ2-3
length: 16
V: TRBV5-6
D: TRBD1
CDR3: CASSLALTGPPDTQYF
DNA: TGTGCCAGCAGCTTGGCCCTGACAGGGCCCCCAGATACGCAGTATTTT

size: .
J: TRBJ2-4
length: 17
V: TRBV7-2
D: TRBD2
CDR3: CASSLVYGGLAKNIQYF
DNA: TGTGCCAGCAGCTTAGTTTACGGGGGGTTAGCCAAAAACATTCAGTACTTC

size: .
J: TRBJ2-1
length: 11
V: TRBV5-6
D: .
CDR3: CASSLRNEQFF
DNA: TGTGCCAGCAGCTTAAGGAATGAGCAGTTCTTC

size: once
J: TRBJ2-3
length: 14
V: TRBV11-2
D: TRBD2
CDR3: CASSFGLGTDTQYF
DNA: TGTGCCAGCAGCTTCGGACTAGGCACAGATACGCAGTATTTT

size: .
J: TRBJ1-5
length: 13
V: TRBV7-9
D: .
CDR3: CASSLGTYQPQHF
DNA: TGTGCCAGCAGCTTAGGCACTTATCAGCCCCAGCATTTT

size: .
J: TRBJ2-7
length: 15
V: TRBV5-1
D: TRBD2
CDR3: CASSLLASGRYEQYF
DNA: TGCGCCAGCAGCTTGTTGGCTAGCGGGAGATACGAGCAGTACTTC

size: .
J: TRBJ1-5
length: 16
V: TRBV7-9
D: .
CDR3: CASSLSGTLHNQPQHF
DNA: TGTGCCAGCAGCTTATCCGGCACACTACACAATCAGCCCCAGCATTTT

size: .
J: TRBJ2-3
length: 15
V: TRBV7-6
D: TRBD2
CDR3: CASSPPSGGTDTQYF
DNA: TGTGCCAGCAGCCCCCCTAGCGGGGGAACAGATACGCAGTATTTT

size: .
J: TRBJ2-1
length: 15
V: TRBV6-5
D: TRBD2
CDR3: CASRRSGGRYNEQFF
DNA: TGTGCCAGCAGGAGGAGCGGGGGCCGCTACAATGAGCAGTTCTTC

size: .
J: TRBJ2-1
length: 11
V: TRBV3-1/TRBV3-2
D: .
CDR3: CASSILDEQFF
DNA: TGTGCCAGCAGCATTTTGGATGAGCAGTTCTTC

size: .
J: TRBJ2-4
length: 15
V: TRBV4-1
D: .
CDR3: CASSQVTKRENIQYF
DNA: TGCGCCAGCAGCCAAGTTACAAAGAGGGAAAACATTCAGTACTTC

size: .
J: TRBJ2-2
length: 15
V: TRBV7-2
D: .
CDR3: CASSLRGAGSGELFF
DNA: TGTGCCAGCAGCCTTAGGGGGGCCGGATCGGGGGAGCTGTTTTTT

size: .
J: TRBJ2-7
length: 17
V: TRBV6-1
D: TRBD2
CDR3: CASSGPPGTSISYEQYF
DNA: TGTGCCAGCAGTGGACCTCCAGGGACTAGCATTTCCTACGAGCAGTACTTC

size: .
J: TRBJ2-1
length: 14
V: TRBV6-4
D: TRBD2
CDR3: CASSGGSSYNEQFF
DNA: TGTGCCAGCAGTGGCGGGAGCTCCTACAATGAGCAGTTCTTC

size: once
J: TRBJ1-3
length: 17
V: TRBV19
D: .
CDR3: CASSKGRYREAGNTIYF
DNA: TGTGCCAGTAGTAAAGGCCGTTACAGGGAGGCTGGAAACACCATATATTTT

size: .
J: TRBJ2-1
length: 14
V: TRBV10-2
D: .
CDR3: CASSESRAYNEQFF
DNA: TGCGCCAGCAGTGAGTCGCGCGCATACAATGAGCAGTTCTTC

size: .
J: TRBJ2-5
length: 15
V: TRBV10-2
D: TRBD1
CDR3: CASGSRGQGTETQYF
DNA: TGCGCCAGCGGATCGAGGGGACAGGGGACGGAGACCCAGTACTTC

size: once
J: TRBJ2-2
length: 17
V: TRBV21-1
D: .
CDR3: CASSLGVNRGRVGELFF
DNA: TGTGCCAGCAGCCTTGGGGTGAACAGGGGGCGCGTCGGGGAGCTGTTTTTT

size: .
J: TRBJ2-3
length: 15
V: TRBV7-9
D: .
CDR3: CASSLEPGFTDTQYF
DNA: TGTGCCAGCAGCTTAGAGCCGGGTTTCACAGATACGCAGTATTTT

size: once
J: TRBJ2-1
length: 16
V: TRBV19
D: .
CDR3: CASSLITGSSYNEQFF
DNA: TGTGCCAGTAGTCTAATAACAGGGAGCTCCTACAATGAGCAGTTCTTC

size: once
J: TRBJ2-3
length: 13
V: TRBV5-1
D: .
CDR3: CASRPQQTDTQYF
DNA: TGCGCCAGCAGACCCCAACAGACAGATACGCAGTATTTT

size: .
J: TRBJ2-2
length: 14
V: TRBV10-3
D: TRBD1
CDR3: CAIGDREDTGELFF
DNA: TGTGCCATCGGGGACAGGGAAGACACCGGGGAGCTGTTTTTT

size: .
J: TRBJ2-2
length: 13
V: TRBV2
D: .
CDR3: CASSVEGPGELFF
DNA: TGTGCCAGCAGTGTCGAGGGCCCCGGGGAGCTGTTTTTT

size: .
J: TRBJ2-3
length: 17
V: TRBV24-1
D: TRBD2
CDR3: CATSDLGAGGNTDTQYF
DNA: TGTGCCACCAGTGATTTGGGCGCGGGGGGGAACACAGATACGCAGTATTTT

size: .
J: TRBJ2-7
length: 13
V: TRBV29-1
D: TRBD1
CDR3: CSVENTGGSEQYF
DNA: TGCAGCGTTGAAAACACAGGGGGATCCGAGCAGTACTTC

size: .
J: TRBJ1-2
length: 17
V: TRBV29-1
D: TRBD1
CDR3: CSVARPGQFLSNYGYTF
DNA: TGCAGCGTTGCTCGTCCGGGACAGTTCCTTTCTAACTATGGCTACACCTTC

size: .
J: TRBJ2-4
length: 15
V: TRBV5-3
D: .
CDR3: CARSYRAHLENIQYF
DNA: TGTGCCAGAAGCTACCGGGCCCATTTGGAAAACATTCAGTACTTC

size: .
J: TRBJ2-7
length: 13
V: TRBV4-1
D: .
CDR3: CASSQDEATERYF
DNA: TGCGCCAGCAGCCAAGATGAGGCGACGGAGCGGTACTTC

size: .
J: TRBJ1-6
length: 14
V: TRBV5-1
D: TRBD1
CDR3: CASRDSGGASPLHF
DNA: TGCGCCAGCAGGGACTCAGGGGGCGCTTCACCCCTCCACTTT

size: .
J: TRBJ2-3
length: 15
V: TRBV19
D: .
CDR3: CASTPQGWGTDTQYF
DNA: TGTGCCAGTACCCCACAGGGTTGGGGCACAGATACGCAGTATTTT

size: .
J: TRBJ2-3
length: 17
V: TRBV5-6
D: TRBD2
CDR3: CASSLLRLAGEEDTQYF
DNA: TGTGCCAGCAGCTTGTTAAGGCTAGCGGGAGAAGAAGATACGCAGTATTTT

size: .
J: TRBJ1-5
length: 14
V: TRBV6-5
D: .
CDR3: CASSYQGTHQPQHF
DNA: TGTGCCAGCAGTTACCAAGGAACCCATCAGCCCCAGCATTTT

size: once
J: TRBJ2-2
length: 15
V: TRBV5-6
D: TRBD2
CDR3: CASSRGVSGTGELFF
DNA: TGTGCCAGCAGCCGGGGGGTGTCGGGGACCGGGGAGCTGTTTTTT

size: once
J: TRBJ2-2
length: 16
V: TRBV13
D: TRBD2
CDR3: CASSLGGSGGAAELFF
DNA: TGTGCCAGCAGCTTAGGTGGTTCGGGGGGGGCCGCGGAGCTGTTTTTT

size: .
J: TRBJ2-3
length: 12
V: TRBV19
D: TRBD1
CDR3: CARTGLADTQYF
DNA: TGTGCCAGGACAGGGTTGGCAGATACGCAGTATTTT

size: .
J: TRBJ2-7
length: 15
V: TRBV10-3
D: .
CDR3: CAISDPRGPGDEQYF
DNA: TGTGCCATCAGTGACCCCCGCGGTCCAGGGGACGAGCAGTACTTC

size: .
J: TRBJ2-3
length: 14
V: TRBV5-5
D: TRBD2
CDR3: CASSPGGNTDTQYF
DNA: TGTGCCAGCAGCCCGGGAGGGAACACAGATACGCAGTATTTT

size: .
J: TRBJ2-7
length: 15
V: TRBV5-1
D: TRBD1
CDR3: CASSQGQPPFYEQYF
DNA: TGCGCCAGCAGCCAGGGACAGCCACCTTTCTACGAGCAGTACTTC

size: .
J: TRBJ1-2
length: 13
V: TRBV5-6
D: .
CDR3: CASSLGGELGYTF
DNA: TGTGCCAGCAGCTTGGGCGGCGAGCTTGGCTACACCTTC